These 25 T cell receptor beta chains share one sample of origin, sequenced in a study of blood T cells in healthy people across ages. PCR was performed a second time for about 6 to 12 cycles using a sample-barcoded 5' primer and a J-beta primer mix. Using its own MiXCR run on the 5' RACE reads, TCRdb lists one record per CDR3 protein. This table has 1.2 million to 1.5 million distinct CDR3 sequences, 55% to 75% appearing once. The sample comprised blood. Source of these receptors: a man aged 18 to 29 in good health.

The chain's CDR3 is CASSLTSGEITDTQYF. The CDR3 coding sequence is TGTGCCAGCAGTTTAACCAGCGGGGAGATCACAGATACGCAGTATTTT. The V call is TRBV27, the J call TRBJ2-3; 7 bases are a match to TRBD2. Germline CDR1 MNHEY, CDR2 SMNVEV (reference sequence). V trimming: 2 bases; J trimming: 2 bases; junction bases outside the gene matches: 7. The length of the CDR3 is 16 residues.

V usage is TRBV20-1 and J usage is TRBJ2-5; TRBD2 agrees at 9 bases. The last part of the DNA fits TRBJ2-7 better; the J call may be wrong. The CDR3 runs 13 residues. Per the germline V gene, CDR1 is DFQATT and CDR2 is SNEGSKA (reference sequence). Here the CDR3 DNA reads TGCAGTGCTTCGGGACTAGCCAGGAGCGAGCAGTACTTC. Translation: CSASGLARSEQYF.

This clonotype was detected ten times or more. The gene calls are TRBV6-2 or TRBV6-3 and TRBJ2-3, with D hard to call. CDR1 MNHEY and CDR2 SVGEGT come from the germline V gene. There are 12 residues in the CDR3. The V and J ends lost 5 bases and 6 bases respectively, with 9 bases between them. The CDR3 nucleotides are TGTGCCAGCAGTCCAACGAGGGATACGCAGTATTTT. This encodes CASSPTRDTQYF.

CDR3 protein: CASVPTGRRSGELFF. The CDR3 DNA follows: TGTGCTAGTGTCCCGACAGGGAGAAGGTCCGGGGAGCTGTTTTTT. The chain uses TRBV12-5 and TRBJ2-2; 7 bases map to TRBD1. The CDR3 spans 15 residues. The trim removed 7 bases at V and 6 bases at J, leaving 11 bases unmatched. The germline gives CDR1 LGHNT, CDR2 FRNRAP.

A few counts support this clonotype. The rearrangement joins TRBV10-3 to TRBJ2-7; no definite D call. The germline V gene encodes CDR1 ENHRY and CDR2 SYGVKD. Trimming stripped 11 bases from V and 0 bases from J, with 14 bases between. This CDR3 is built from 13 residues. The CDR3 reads CAGSQANSYEQYF. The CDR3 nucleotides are TGTGCCGGATCGCAGGCTAACTCCTACGAGCAGTACTTC.

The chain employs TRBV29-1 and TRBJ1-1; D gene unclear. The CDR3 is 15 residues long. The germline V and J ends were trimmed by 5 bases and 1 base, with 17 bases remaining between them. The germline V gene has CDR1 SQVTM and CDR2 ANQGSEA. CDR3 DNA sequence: TGCAGCGTTTCCGGCAGAACGAATCAGAACACTGAAGCTTTCTTT. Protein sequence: CSVSGRTNQNTEAFF.

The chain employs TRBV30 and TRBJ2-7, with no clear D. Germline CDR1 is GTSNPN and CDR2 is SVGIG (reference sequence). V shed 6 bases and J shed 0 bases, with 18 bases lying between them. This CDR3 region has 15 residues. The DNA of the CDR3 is TGTGCCTGCTCCCCTGTTGGTCAGAGCTCCTACGAGCAGTACTTC. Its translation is CACSPVGQSSYEQYF.

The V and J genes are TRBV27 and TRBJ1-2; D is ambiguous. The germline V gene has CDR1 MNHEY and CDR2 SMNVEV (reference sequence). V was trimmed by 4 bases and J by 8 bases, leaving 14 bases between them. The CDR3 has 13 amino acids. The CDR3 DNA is TGTGCCAGCAGTTCTTTCCCAGCAGGCGGCTACACCTTC. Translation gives CASSSFPAGGYTF.

The CDR3 sequence: CASSLQAGDYEQYF. CDR3 bases: TGTGCCAGCAGTTTACAAGCAGGGGACTACGAGCAGTACTTC. V and J are TRBV12-3 or TRBV12-4 and TRBJ2-7; tentatively, D is TRBD1 (6 bases). The CDR3 contains 14 residues. The V end lost 2 bases, the J end lost 3 bases, and 11 bases lay between the germline ends.

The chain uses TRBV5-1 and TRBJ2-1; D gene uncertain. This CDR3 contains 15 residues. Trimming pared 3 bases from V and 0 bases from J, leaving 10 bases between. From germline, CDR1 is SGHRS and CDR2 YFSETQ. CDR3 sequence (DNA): TGCGCCAGCAGCTCCCAAACCAGCTCCTACAATGAGCAGTTCTTC. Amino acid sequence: CASSSQTSSYNEQFF.

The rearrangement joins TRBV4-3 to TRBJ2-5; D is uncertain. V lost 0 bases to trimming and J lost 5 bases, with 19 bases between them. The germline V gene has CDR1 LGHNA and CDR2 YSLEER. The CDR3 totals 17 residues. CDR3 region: CASSQELLWANGETQYF. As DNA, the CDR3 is TGCGCCAGCAGCCAAGAACTCCTGTGGGCCAATGGGGAGACCCAGTACTTC.

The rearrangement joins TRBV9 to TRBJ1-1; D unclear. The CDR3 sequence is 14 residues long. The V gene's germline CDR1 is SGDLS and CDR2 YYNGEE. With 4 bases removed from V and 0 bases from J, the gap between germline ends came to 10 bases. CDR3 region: CASSPMSMNTEAFF. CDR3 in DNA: TGTGCCAGCAGCCCTATGAGCATGAACACTGAAGCTTTCTTT.

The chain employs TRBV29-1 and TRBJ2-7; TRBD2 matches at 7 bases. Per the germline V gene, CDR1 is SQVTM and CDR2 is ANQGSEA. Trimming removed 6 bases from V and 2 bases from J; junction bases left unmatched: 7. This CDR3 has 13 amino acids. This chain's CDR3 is CSVRASGPYEQYF. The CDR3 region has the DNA TGCAGCGTCAGGGCTAGCGGTCCCTACGAGCAGTACTTC.

The CDR3 nucleotides read TGCGCCAGCAGCTTGGCCTGGGCTCTTCTCCAAGCTTTCTTT. It codes for CASSLAWALLQAFF. The chain recombines TRBV5-1 with TRBJ1-1; the D is unclear. The CDR3 spans 14 residues. Between the trimmed V and J ends, which lost 0 bases and 9 bases, there was a span of 15 bases. Germline assignment: CDR1 SGHRS and CDR2 YFSETQ.

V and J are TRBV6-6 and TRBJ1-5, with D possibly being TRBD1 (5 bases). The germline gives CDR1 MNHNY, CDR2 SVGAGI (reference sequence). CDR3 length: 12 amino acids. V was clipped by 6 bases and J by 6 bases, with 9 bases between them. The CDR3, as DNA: TGTGCCAGCAGGGACGGGGCTCAGCCCCAGCATTTT. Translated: CASRDGAQPQHF.

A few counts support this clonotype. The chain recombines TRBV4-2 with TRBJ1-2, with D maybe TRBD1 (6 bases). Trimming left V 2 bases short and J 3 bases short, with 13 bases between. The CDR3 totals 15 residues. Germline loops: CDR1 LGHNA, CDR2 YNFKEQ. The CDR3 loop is CASSQSTGLDYGYTF. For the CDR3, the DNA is TGTGCCAGCAGCCAATCCACAGGGCTAGACTATGGCTACACCTTC.

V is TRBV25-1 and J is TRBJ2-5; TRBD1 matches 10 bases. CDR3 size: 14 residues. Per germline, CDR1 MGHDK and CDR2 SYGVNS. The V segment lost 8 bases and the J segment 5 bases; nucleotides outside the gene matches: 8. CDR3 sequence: CASAGGQGQETQYF. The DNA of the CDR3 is TGTGCCAGCGCGGGGGGACAGGGGCAGGAGACCCAGTACTTC.

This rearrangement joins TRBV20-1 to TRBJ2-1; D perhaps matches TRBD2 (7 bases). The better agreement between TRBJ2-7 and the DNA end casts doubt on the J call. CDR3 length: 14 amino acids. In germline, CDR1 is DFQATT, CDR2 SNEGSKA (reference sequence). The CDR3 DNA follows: TGCAGTGCTAGAGATGGCGGGGGCGGCTACGAGCAGTACTTC. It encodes CSARDGGGGYEQYF.

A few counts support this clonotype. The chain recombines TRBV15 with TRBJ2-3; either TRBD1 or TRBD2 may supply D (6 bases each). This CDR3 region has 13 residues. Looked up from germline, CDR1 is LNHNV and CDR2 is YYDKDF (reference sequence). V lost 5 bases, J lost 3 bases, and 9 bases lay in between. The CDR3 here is CATSGGPTDTQYF. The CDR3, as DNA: TGTGCCACCAGCGGGGGGCCGACAGATACGCAGTATTTT.

CDR3: CATSRVIGEETQYF. The CDR3 nucleotides are TGTGCCACCAGCAGAGTCATTGGGGAGGAGACCCAGTACTTC. The chain couples TRBV15 to TRBJ2-7; D possibly corresponds to TRBD2 (5 bases). TRBJ2-5 explains the end of the DNA better; the J call may be wrong. Per the germline V gene, CDR1 is LNHNV and CDR2 is YYDKDF (reference sequence). This CDR3 has 14 amino acids.

The chain's CDR3 is CASSHGTVVLSNEQFF. CDR3 in DNA: TGCGCCAGCAGCCATGGGACAGTTGTCCTTAGCAATGAGCAGTTCTTC. The chain couples TRBV4-1 to TRBJ2-1, with 7 bases lining up with TRBD1. This CDR3 is built from 16 residues. Germline CDR1 MGHRA, CDR2 YSYEKL. V lost 3 bases and J lost 6; bases outside the gene matches: 11.

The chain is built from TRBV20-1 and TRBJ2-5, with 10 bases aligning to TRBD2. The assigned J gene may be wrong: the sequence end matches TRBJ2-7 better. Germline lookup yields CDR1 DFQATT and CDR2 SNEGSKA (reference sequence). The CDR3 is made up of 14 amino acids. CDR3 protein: CSAVRASGGYEQYF. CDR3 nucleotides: TGCAGTGCCGTAAGGGCTAGCGGGGGTTACGAGCAGTACTTC.

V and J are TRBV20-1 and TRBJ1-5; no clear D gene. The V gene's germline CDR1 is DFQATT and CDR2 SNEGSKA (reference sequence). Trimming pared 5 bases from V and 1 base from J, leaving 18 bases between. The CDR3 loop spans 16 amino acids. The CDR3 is CSAPDPIRSSNQPQHF. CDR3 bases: TGCAGTGCTCCCGACCCAATAAGGAGCAGCAATCAGCCCCAGCATTTT.

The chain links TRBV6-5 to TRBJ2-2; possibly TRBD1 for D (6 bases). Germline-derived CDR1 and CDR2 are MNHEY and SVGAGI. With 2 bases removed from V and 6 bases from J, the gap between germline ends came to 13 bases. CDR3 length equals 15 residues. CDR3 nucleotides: TGTGCCAGCAGTTACGAACAGGGAAGGGCCGGGGAGCTGTTTTTT. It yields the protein CASSYEQGRAGELFF.

The DNA of the CDR3 is TGTGCCAGCAAACCCGGACAGGGAGGTGGCTACACCTTC. Translating gives CASKPGQGGGYTF. The chain has TRBV7-2 and TRBJ1-2; 8 positions agree with TRBD1. The CDR3 runs 13 residues. Per germline, CDR1 SGHTA and CDR2 FQGNSA. The trim removed 7 bases at V and 7 bases at J, leaving 8 bases unmatched. The full variable domain, rest sourced from reference TRBV7-2 and TRBJ1-2, is GAGVSQSPSNKVTEKGKDVELRCDPISGHTALYWYRQSLGQGLEFLIYFQGNSAPDKSGLPSDRFSAERTGGSVSTLTIQRTQQEDSAVYLCASKPGQGGGYTFGSGTRLTVV.